The 29 T cell receptor beta chains given below trace back to one sample, sequenced in a study of regulatory T cells in long-lasting Graves disease. Time point described: newly diagnosed GD, antithyroid drugs for less than 3 months. From PBMCs, RNA was extracted and then used to make the TCR library. Library construction for TCR beta used iRepertoire HTBI primers and Arm-PCR of CDR3 regions. TCRdb used MiXCR to reprocess the multiplex PCR reads, holding one entry per CDR3 protein. Counted here are 350,000 to 500,000 distinct CDR3 sequences, about 15% occurring once; the ten biggest clones make up approximately 17%. Another study also made use of these data, one on T cells in Graves' hyperthyroidism and ophthalmopathy.

The sample was peripheral blood mononuclear cells (PBMCs), taken at new diagnosis, from a patient treated with antithyroid drugs. The receptors come from a woman aged 45-65 years with Graves disease.

This clonotype was detected many times. V usage is TRBV2 and J usage is TRBJ2-7; TRBD1 agrees at 10 bases. Unmatched junction bases numbered 5, after V lost 4 bases and J lost 5 bases. Germline V CDR1 and CDR2: SNHLY, FYNNEI. The CDR3 spans 14 residues. The CDR3 reads CASSAGTGADEQYF. The DNA of the CDR3 is TGTGCCAGCAGTGCGGGGACAGGGGCCGACGAGCAGTACTTC.

Of note for this clonotype: Possible read error: a much larger clone is one base away. The chain uses TRBV28 and TRBJ2-1, with D tentatively TRBD2 (5 bases). In germline, CDR1 is MDHEN, CDR2 SYDVKM. The CDR3 length is 14 residues. V was cut by 6 bases and J by 10 bases, with 19 bases left in between. The CDR3 is CASSSPPGGYEQFF. CDR3 coding DNA: TGTGCCAGCAGCTCACCCCCAGGAGGCTACGAGCAGTTCTTC.

This clonotype was seen repeatedly, ten times or more. The chain employs TRBV7-9 and TRBJ1-1, with TRBD1 as a possible D gene (5 bases). The CDR3 runs to 15 residues. The V end lost 5 bases, the J end lost 1 base, and 14 bases lay between the germline ends. CDR1 is SEHNR and CDR2 is FQNEAQ in the germline V gene (reference sequence). Here the CDR3 reads CASSPLVRGNTEAFF. CDR3 bases: TGTGCCAGCAGCCCCCTAGTGAGGGGGAACACTGAAGCTTTCTTT.

This clonotype was counted between two and nine times. The chain couples TRBV9 to TRBJ2-1; 10 bases map to TRBD2. Germline CDR1 is SGDLS and CDR2 is YYNGEE. V lost 2 bases to trimming and J lost 3 bases; unmatched junction nucleotides: 2. This CDR3 contains 15 residues. Written as DNA, the CDR3 is TGTGCCAGCAGCGTCTCTAGCGGGGGCTACAATGAGCAGTTCTTC. Protein: CASSVSSGGYNEQFF.

This clonotype occurred a few times. The chain combines TRBV2 with TRBJ2-3; the match to TRBD1 covers 9 bases. The germline V gene has CDR1 SNHLY and CDR2 FYNNEI. V shed 7 bases, J shed 4 bases, and the junction held 12 bases outside the gene matches. This CDR3 region has 16 residues. CDR3 sequence: CASTGKDRGPADTQYF. The CDR3 DNA sequence: TGTGCCAGCACCGGCAAGGACAGGGGCCCCGCAGATACGCAGTATTTT.

The chain joins TRBV29-1 to TRBJ2-5, with 10 positions matching TRBD2. The ends lost 6 bases at V and 4 bases at J; junction bases unmatched: 8. There are 14 residues in the CDR3. In germline, CDR1 is SQVTM, CDR2 ANQGSEA. CDR3 sequence (DNA): TGCAGCGTGGTAGCGGGAGGTGGGCTAGAGACCCAGTACTTC. This translates into CSVVAGGGLETQYF.

This clonotype was observed a few times. CDR3 DNA: TGTGCCAGCAGCCGGGACCAAGCAAACACAGATACGCAGTATTTT. Protein product: CASSRDQANTDTQYF. This chain connects TRBV9 to TRBJ2-3; D may match TRBD1 or TRBD2 (5 bases each). This CDR3 contains 15 residues. Germline CDR1 reads SGDLS; CDR2 reads YYNGEE. The V end lost 4 bases, the J end lost 2 bases, and 14 bases lay between the germline ends.

This clonotype was detected many times. The rearrangement joins TRBV28 to TRBJ1-2; 8 bases agree with TRBD1. CDR1 and CDR2 (germline): MDHEN, SYDVKM. The V segment lost 6 bases and the J segment 4 bases; nucleotides outside the gene matches: 13. The CDR3 has 16 residues. The CDR3 loop is CASSPGAHTGGYGYTF. CDR3 bases: TGTGCCAGCAGCCCGGGGGCCCACACAGGGGGCTATGGCTACACCTTC.

There are a few counts of this clonotype. The chain links TRBV28 to TRBJ2-7; tentative D call: TRBD2 (7 bases). This CDR3 has 16 amino acids. Deletions cut 3 bases from V and 5 bases from J, with 20 bases between. Germline CDR1 MDHEN, CDR2 SYDVKM. CDR3 region: CASSLAGAAPRDEQYF. CDR3 DNA sequence: TGTGCCAGCAGTTTGGCGGGGGCAGCGCCCCGGGACGAGCAGTACTTC.

A few counts support this clonotype. The V call is TRBV5-8, the J call TRBJ2-1; D not certain. Per germline, CDR1 SGHTS and CDR2 YDEGEE. CDR3 length equals 16 residues. Trimming pared 4 bases from V and 1 base from J, leaving 15 bases between. CDR3 DNA sequence: TGTGCCAGCAGCCCAGGACGTTTAATATCCTACAATGAGCAGTTCTTC. This gives the protein CASSPGRLISYNEQFF.

This clonotype was counted at least ten times. This chain joins TRBV28 and TRBJ1-2, with 8 positions matching TRBD1. The CDR3 runs to 15 residues. V lost 2 bases, J lost 7 bases, and 9 bases stayed unmatched. The V gene's germline CDR1 is MDHEN and CDR2 SYDVKM. CDR3 nucleotides: TGTGCCAGCAGTTTACCACGGACAGGGAGGAGTGGCTACACCTTC. Translation gives CASSLPRTGRSGYTF.

Ten or more counts support this clonotype. The chain uses TRBV11-1 and TRBJ2-7, with 9 bases lining up with TRBD1. Germline CDR1 and CDR2: SGHAT and FQDESV (reference sequence). There are 15 residues in the CDR3. Trimming at V came to 1 base and at J to 5 bases, leaving 6 bases not matched to a gene. CDR3: CASSLGDRDVNEQYF. The CDR3 nucleotides read TGTGCCAGCAGCTTAGGGGACAGGGATGTCAACGAGCAGTACTTC. Full variable domain (outside the CDR3, taken from reference TRBV11-1 and TRBJ2-7): EAEVAQSPRYKITEKSQAVAFWCDPISGHATLYWYRQILGQGPELLVQFQDESVVDDSQLPKDRFSAERLKGVDSTLKIQPAELGDSAMYLCASSLGDRDVNEQYFGPGTRLTVT.

The V call is TRBV30, the J call TRBJ1-1, with a tentative D call TRBD1 (6 bases). Looked up from germline, CDR1 is GTSNPN and CDR2 is SVGIG (reference sequence). V lost 5 bases and J lost 4, with 20 bases in between. The CDR3 runs to 15 residues. This CDR3 reads CAWVGGPGGRTEAFF. CDR3 DNA sequence: TGTGCCTGGGTTGGGGGGCCGGGGGGCCGCACTGAAGCTTTCTTT.

This clonotype was observed a few times. The chain carries TRBV14 and TRBJ2-6, with D unclear. Trimming left V 5 bases short and J 3 bases short, with 11 bases between. Germline-derived CDR1 and CDR2 are SGHDN and FVKESK. The CDR3 loop spans 15 amino acids. CDR3 in DNA: TGTGCCAGCAGCAGTGCCGGATTTGGGGCCAACGTCCTGACTTTC. It yields the protein CASSSAGFGANVLTF. Combining the CDR3 with reference TRBV14 and TRBJ2-6 gives the whole variable domain EAGVTQFPSHSVIEKGQTVTLRCDPISGHDNLYWYRRVMGKEIKFLLHFVKESKQDESGMPNNRFLAERTGGTYSTLKVQPAELEDSGVYFCASSSAGFGANVLTFGAGSRLTVL.

This clonotype was seen repeatedly, ten times or more. The genes are TRBV10-3 and TRBJ2-7; tentative D call: TRBD2 (5 bases). The ends were cut back, 7 bases at V and 2 bases at J, with 18 bases in the middle. The CDR3 totals 15 residues. Germline CDR1 reads ENHRY; CDR2 reads SYGVKD. The CDR3 region has the DNA TGTGCCATCACCACGCAGATGGGGAGCCCCTACGAGCAGTACTTC. It specifies CAITTQMGSPYEQYF.

This clonotype was observed a handful of times. V usage is TRBV7-2 and J usage is TRBJ2-2; TRBD2 might be the D (6 bases). Trimming shortened V by 1 base and J by 3 bases, and 18 bases separated the two germline ends. Germline CDR1 is SGHTA and CDR2 is FQGNSA. The CDR3 contains 18 residues. This CDR3 reads CASSLVKWTGADTGELFF. In DNA form, the CDR3 reads TGTGCCAGCAGCTTAGTTAAATGGACGGGAGCCGACACCGGGGAGCTGTTTTTT.

To note about this clonotype: This could be a read error, since a much larger clone is one nucleotide away. V and J are TRBV5-1 and TRBJ2-7; no definite D call. Per the germline V gene, CDR1 is SGHRS and CDR2 is YFSETQ. This CDR3 is built from 12 residues. The CDR3 DNA follows: TGCGCCACCAGCTTGGGTCTGGGCGAGCAGTACTTC. Amino acid sequence: CATSLGLGEQYF.

This clonotype has a count of ten or more. This chain connects TRBV3-1 to TRBJ2-7; tentatively, D is TRBD1 (6 bases). Germline V gives CDR1 LGHDT, CDR2 YNNKEL (reference sequence). There are 14 residues in the CDR3. V gave up 1 base and J gave up 2 bases, with 9 bases separating them. As DNA, the CDR3 is TGTGCCAGCAGCCAAGCCCGGGACACCTACGAGCAGTACTTC. Its protein is CASSQARDTYEQYF.

This clonotype was seen at least ten times. V is TRBV20-1 and J is TRBJ2-7, with D possibly matching TRBD1 (6 bases). This CDR3 is 13 amino acids long. Looked up from germline, CDR1 is DFQATT and CDR2 is SNEGSKA (reference sequence). V lost 5 bases and J lost 5, with 16 bases in between. The CDR3 protein is CSAYRVGLNEQYF. Here the CDR3 DNA reads TGCAGTGCTTACAGGGTGGGATTAAACGAGCAGTACTTC.

The chain uses TRBV7-9 and TRBJ2-4; D gene unclear. The CDR3 contains 14 residues. V gave up 2 bases and J gave up 0 bases, with 5 bases separating them. Germline V lookup: CDR1 SEHNR, CDR2 FQNEAQ (reference sequence). This CDR3 reads CASSLREAKNIQYF. In DNA, the CDR3 is TGTGCCAGCAGCTTACGAGAAGCCAAAAACATTCAGTACTTC.

The gene calls are TRBV19 and TRBJ2-1; the match to TRBD2 covers 8 bases. This CDR3 has 14 residues. Germline assignment: CDR1 LNHDA and CDR2 SQIVND (reference sequence). V was clipped by 6 bases and J by 8 bases; unmatched bases: 9. The CDR3 DNA follows: TGTGCCAGTAGAGAGCGGGAGCATCGCTATGAGCAGTTCTTC. Its translation: CASREREHRYEQFF.

This clonotype was counted only a few times. One base away lies a much larger clone, so this may be a sequencing read error. The CDR3 is CASSLPAGGGNTIYF. The CDR3 DNA follows: TGTGCCAGCAGTCTCCCCGCTGGGGGCGGAAACACCATATATTTT. V and J are TRBV28 and TRBJ1-3; D is perhaps TRBD1 (6 bases). The ends were cut back, 5 bases at V and 4 bases at J, with 15 bases in the middle. Germline lookup yields CDR1 MDHEN and CDR2 SYDVKM. The CDR3 consists of 15 residues.

This clonotype was seen a few times. This rearrangement joins TRBV6-1 to TRBJ2-1; D is perhaps TRBD1 (5 bases). Trimming removed 5 bases at V and 4 bases at J, with 15 bases between. CDR1 and CDR2 (germline): MNHNS, SASEGT. CDR3 length: 15 amino acids. The CDR3 here is CASSTTEGLYNEQFF. The CDR3 coding sequence is TGTGCCAGCAGTACGACAGAAGGCCTATACAATGAGCAGTTCTTC.

This clonotype came up many times. The chain joins TRBV5-1 to TRBJ2-1; no clear D. V shed 2 bases and J shed 2 bases, with 11 bases lying between them. CDR1 and CDR2 (germline): SGHRS, YFSETQ. The CDR3 is made up of 15 amino acids. In nucleotides, the CDR3 is TGCGCCAGCAGCTTCCCGGACCGAACCTACAATGAGCAGTTCTTC. Translation gives CASSFPDRTYNEQFF.

Turning to this clonotype: A much larger clone differs by one base, so this may be a read error. This chain uses TRBV12-3 or TRBV12-4 with TRBJ2-7; D may match TRBD1 or TRBD2 (5 bases each). The V and J ends lost 4 bases and 4 bases respectively, with 17 bases between them. The CDR3 spans 15 residues. CDR3 DNA: TGTGCCAGCAGTTCCGGGGACGTAAGGGTTTACGAGCAGTACTTC. Translating gives CASSSGDVRVYEQYF.

The chain has TRBV6-1 and TRBJ1-1; no firm D call. Trimming pared 7 bases from V and 0 bases from J, leaving 12 bases between. Germline CDR1 reads MNHNS; CDR2 reads SASEGT. This CDR3 region has 14 residues. The chain's CDR3 is CASTLGRMNTEAFF. The CDR3 DNA sequence: TGTGCCAGCACCTTGGGCAGAATGAACACTGAAGCTTTCTTT.

The chain uses TRBV14 and TRBJ1-2; D possibly corresponds to TRBD1 (6 bases). The germline gives CDR1 SGHDN, CDR2 FVKESK. V lost 3 bases, J lost 2 bases, and 13 bases lay in between. This CDR3 has 15 amino acids. CDR3 coding DNA: TGTGCCAGCAGCCAGGGACACCTGCCAAACTATGGCTACACCTTC. Encoded protein: CASSQGHLPNYGYTF.

On this clonotype itself: A much larger clone lies one base from this, so it may be a read error. J is TRBJ2-1 and V is TRBV25-1; D remains unclear. The CDR3 length is 10 residues. In germline, CDR1 is MGHDK, CDR2 SYGVNS. The V end was cut by 6 bases, the J end by 5 bases, with 2 bases between. CDR3 sequence (DNA): TGTGCCAGCAGAAACAATGAGCAGTTCTTC. As protein: CASRNNEQFF.

The table lists this clonotype with a few counts. The chain recombines TRBV28 with TRBJ2-2, with D maybe TRBD1 (6 bases). V shed 4 bases and J shed 0 bases, with 12 bases lying between them. The germline V gene encodes CDR1 MDHEN and CDR2 SYDVKM. The CDR3 consists of 16 residues. Here the CDR3 DNA reads TGTGCCAGCAGTTCCCCAGGGGCGACGAACACCGGGGAGCTGTTTTTT. It yields the protein CASSSPGATNTGELFF.